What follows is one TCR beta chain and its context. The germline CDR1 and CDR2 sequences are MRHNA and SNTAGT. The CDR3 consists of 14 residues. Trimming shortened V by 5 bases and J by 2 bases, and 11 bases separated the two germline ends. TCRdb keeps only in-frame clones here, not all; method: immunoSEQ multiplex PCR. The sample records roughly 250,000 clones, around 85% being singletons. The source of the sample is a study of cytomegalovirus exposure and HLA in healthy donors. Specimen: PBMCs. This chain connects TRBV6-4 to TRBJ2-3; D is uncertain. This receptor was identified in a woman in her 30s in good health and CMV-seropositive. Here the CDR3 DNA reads TGTGCCAGCAGTACCCTTGCGGACACAGATACGCAGTATTTT. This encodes CASSTLADTDTQYF.